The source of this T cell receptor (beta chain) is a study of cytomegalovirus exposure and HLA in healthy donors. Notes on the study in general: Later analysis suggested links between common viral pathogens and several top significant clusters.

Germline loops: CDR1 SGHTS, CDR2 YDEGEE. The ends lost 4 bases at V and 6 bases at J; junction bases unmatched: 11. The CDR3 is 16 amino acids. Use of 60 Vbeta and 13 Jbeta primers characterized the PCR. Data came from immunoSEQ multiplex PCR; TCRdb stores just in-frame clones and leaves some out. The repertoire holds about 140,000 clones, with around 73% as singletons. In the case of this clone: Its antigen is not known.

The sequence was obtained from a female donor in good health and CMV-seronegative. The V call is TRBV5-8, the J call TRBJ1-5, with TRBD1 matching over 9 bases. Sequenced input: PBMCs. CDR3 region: CASSLGQGPSVQPQHF. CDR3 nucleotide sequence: TGTGCCAGCAGCCTTGGACAGGGGCCAAGTGTTCAGCCCCAGCATTTT.